The T cell receptor beta chain under discussion was sequenced for a study of blood T cell repertoires in COVID-19 (dated by TCRdb to about 2020). Background for the entire study: Collaborator samples came from the United States, Italy and Spain and covered acute and convalescent phases of COVID-19. Where HLA class I and class II types were available, the types were taken from metadata supplied by the sample provider, not from assay-based typing. The prospective study material was composed of cDNA or gDNA derived from T cells, B-cell-depleted T cells, or PBMCs. Nearly every sample came with metadata listing a de-identified subject ID, COVID-19 status, age in years and sex. The dataset comprised deeply sampled blood TCRbeta repertoires from subjects exposed to, actively infected with, or recovered from COVID-19. The samples were drawn from two sources: the first 160 participants of the ongoing ImmuneRACE study, and 1,254 subjects contributed by 6 global collaborators. The repertoires were made available in a free public database intended to serve as a resource for research on the immune response to SARS-CoV-2.

CDR1 and CDR2 are drawn from the germline V gene (reference sequence): LGHDT, YNNKEL. CDR3 length: 16 amino acids, cysteine to phenylalanine. The sequence is cut down to CDR3 DNA, 48 bases in frame from base 1. V is pruned by 4 bases and J by 3 bases, leaving 9 bases of the junction without a gene match. Details on this clone: Its antigen is not yet known. Within one base of it there is no much larger clone, and no base qualities were kept.

Whole blood was collected in K2EDTA tubes by collaborating institutions according to the institutions' own protocols. For TCRbeta analysis, collaborators shipped samples as frozen whole blood, isolated PBMCs, or DNA extracted from either of those sample types. The immunoSEQ Assay, a bias-controlled multiplex PCR, was used to amplify TCRbeta CDR3 regions from genomic DNA. As for the authors' bioinformatics: Nucleated cell counts per sample were estimated from amplification of reference gene primers within the assay. To quantify the absolute abundance of each unique TCRbeta CDR3 rearrangement, sequence reads were collapsed and filtered. For each sample, productive Simpson clonality was calculated as the square root of Simpson's diversity index across productive rearrangements. TCRdb took over this immuneACCESS table, retaining in-frame rearrangements with V and J assigned. Such tables are incomplete; in checked studies, under half of the missing clones stem from an unresolved V gene, and the remainder is unexplained. That table gives V, J and clone size, and the DNA gave D and trimming. The sample table holds 13,000 to 15,000 clones, of which approximately 87% were seen once. More than 15% of the sample is taken by the ten largest.

The study at large found these results: How much clinical and demographic metadata was included differed by source and by participant, and the metadata was provided uncurated.

Sequenced: peripheral blood. The chain employs TRBV3-1 (or the pseudogene TRBV3-2) and TRBJ2-7; TRBD2 lines up with 10 middle nucleotides. The sequence derives from a man aged 35-49 years with active or convalescent COVID-19. The CDR3 has the sequence CASSPALAGVGYEQYF. The sequence in DNA is TGTGCCAGCAGCCCCGCCCTAGCGGGGGTTGGCTACGAGCAGTACTTC.